Each of the 24 T cell receptor beta chains below was sequenced from the same sample in a study of blood T cell repertoires in COVID-19. Profiling relied on immunoSEQ multiplex PCR, and the TCRdb table lists in-frame clones only, not all of them. The sample lists some 250,000 clones, about 86% occurring once. What was sequenced was peripheral blood. These receptor sequences come from a woman aged 25 to 39 who had recovered from COVID-19.

The V and J genes are TRBV14 and TRBJ1-2; unclear D gene. The length of the CDR3 is 14 residues. CDR1 is SGHDN and CDR2 is FVKESK in the germline V gene. Trimming shortened V by 6 bases and J by 3 bases, and 14 bases separated the two germline ends. CDR3 sequence: CASSSFSGYYGYTF. The CDR3 coding sequence is TGTGCCAGCAGTTCGTTCAGCGGATACTATGGCTACACCTTC.

The V and J genes are TRBV6-5 and TRBJ1-5, with D perhaps TRBD1 (6 bases). The CDR3 loop spans 15 amino acids. Germline V gene lookup returns CDR1 MNHEY and CDR2 SVGAGI. The V and J ends lost 6 bases and 5 bases respectively, with 17 bases between them. The CDR3 sequence is CASSQHRDVYQPQHF. CDR3 in DNA: TGTGCCAGCAGCCAACACAGGGACGTCTATCAGCCCCAGCATTTT.

The gene calls are TRBV2 and TRBJ2-5, with D perhaps TRBD1 (6 bases). CDR3 length equals 13 residues. The ends were cut back, 2 bases at V and 4 bases at J, with 8 bases in the middle. Germline assignment: CDR1 SNHLY and CDR2 FYNNEI. In nucleotides, the CDR3 is TGTGCCAGCAGTGAAACAGGGCGAGAGACCCAGTACTTC. Amino acids: CASSETGRETQYF.

The gene calls are TRBV5-1 and TRBJ1-6, with D hard to call. V was shortened by 4 bases and J by 5 bases, with 13 bases between the two germline ends. The CDR3 has 15 amino acids. Per the germline V gene, CDR1 is SGHRS and CDR2 is YFSETQ. The CDR3 bases are TGCGCCAGCAGCCGAGGAGGGATAGATAATTCACCCCTCCACTTT. It is translated as CASSRGGIDNSPLHF.

The chain uses TRBV11-2 and TRBJ2-7, with a tentative D call TRBD2 (5 bases). The V end was cut by 1 base, the J end by 3 bases, with 10 bases between. The germline V gene has CDR1 SGHAT and CDR2 FQNNGV. The CDR3 spans 14 residues. The CDR3 sequence is CASSLVPDFYEQYF. The DNA for the CDR3 is TGTGCCAGCAGCTTAGTCCCGGACTTCTACGAGCAGTACTTC.

CDR3: CASRTGGDTEAFF. DNA of the CDR3: TGTGCCAGCAGGACGGGGGGGGACACTGAAGCTTTCTTT. V and J are TRBV2 and TRBJ1-1; D may be TRBD1 (5 bases). The V end lost 6 bases, the J end lost 3 bases, and 11 bases lay between the germline ends. This CDR3 comprises 13 residues. In germline, CDR1 is SNHLY, CDR2 FYNNEI.

The chain carries TRBV7-6 and TRBJ1-1; 11 nucleotides match TRBD1. The CDR3 consists of 16 residues. Trimming cost V 5 bases and J 2 bases; bases outside gene matches: 7. Germline V gene lookup returns CDR1 SGHVS and CDR2 FNYEAQ. CDR3 coding DNA: TGTGCCAGCAGCCCGAGGACAGGGGGCGGAAACACTGAAGCTTTCTTT. Residues: CASSPRTGGGNTEAFF. Filled out from reference TRBV7-6 and TRBJ1-1, the complete variable domain reads GAGVSQSPRYKVTKRGQDVALRCDPISGHVSLYWYRQALGQGPEFLTYFNYEAQQDKSGLPNDRFSAERPEGSISTLTIQRTEQRDSAMYRCASSPRTGGGNTEAFFGQGTRLTVV.

The chain has TRBV18 and TRBJ1-1, with D possibly TRBD1 on 5 matching bases. V was trimmed by 4 bases and J by 0 bases, leaving 18 bases between them. CDR3 size: 17 residues. Germline assignment: CDR1 KGHSH and CDR2 LQKENI. In DNA, the CDR3 is TGTGCCAGCTCACGGGATCGGTTCCCAGGGATGAACACTGAAGCTTTCTTT. Its translation: CASSRDRFPGMNTEAFF.

On this clone itself: The same CDR3 can be traced to other DNA sequences in this sample. The chain is built from TRBV9 and TRBJ1-6, with 9 bases identical to TRBD1. The CDR3 spans 14 residues. CDR1 and CDR2 from the germline V gene are SGDLS and YYNGEE. The V gene end was trimmed by 4 bases and the J gene end by 8 bases; junction bases not matched to a gene: 4. The CDR3 loop reads CASSPGTGYSPLHF. As DNA, the CDR3 is TGTGCCAGCAGCCCCGGGACAGGGTATTCACCCCTCCACTTT. Based on the CDR3 plus reference TRBV9 and TRBJ1-6, the full variable domain is DSGVTQTPKHLITATGQRVTLRCSPRSGDLSVYWYQQSLDQGLQFLIQYYNGEERAKGNILERFSAQQFPDLHSELNLSSLELGDSALYFCASSPGTGYSPLHFGNGTRLTVT.

The genes are TRBV10-3 and TRBJ2-2; TRBD2 agrees at 10 bases. This CDR3 is 15 amino acids long. The germline V gene encodes CDR1 ENHRY and CDR2 SYGVKD. Trimming took 10 bases from V and 3 from J; bases not matched to a gene: 8. For the CDR3, the DNA is TGTGCCACCACCGGGACTAGCGAATACACCGGGGAGCTGTTTTTT. It codes for CATTGTSEYTGELFF.

In this sample, this clone turned up once. The gene calls are TRBV12-3 or TRBV12-4 and TRBJ2-5; D gene ambiguous. The CDR3 is made up of 13 amino acids. The V end lost 2 bases, the J end lost 5 bases, and 9 bases lay between the germline ends. The CDR3, as DNA: TGTGCCAGCAGTTTAAGCCGGTGGGAGACCCAGTACTTC. Its protein product is CASSLSRWETQYF.

The chain couples TRBV29-1 to TRBJ2-3; possible D gene TRBD2, 5 bases. Trimming removed 4 bases from V and 11 bases from J, with 10 bases in between. Germline CDR1 SQVTM, CDR2 ANQGSEA. The CDR3 is made up of 10 amino acids. The CDR3 DNA reads as TGCAGCGTTGCTGCCGGGGAGCAGTATTTT. Translation gives CSVAAGEQYF.

The chain links TRBV20-1 to TRBJ2-5; D not resolved. CDR3 length: 11 residues. Trimming left V 6 bases short and J 3 bases short, with 8 bases between. CDR1 and CDR2 (germline): DFQATT, SNEGSKA (reference sequence). CDR3 residues: CSATGEETQYF. CDR3 nucleotide sequence: TGCAGTGCCACCGGTGAAGAGACCCAGTACTTC.

The chain joins TRBV18 to TRBJ2-7; TRBD2 is a possible D gene (6 bases). The CDR3 spans 14 residues. With 4 bases removed from V and 2 bases from J, the gap between germline ends came to 12 bases. Germline V gene data show CDR1 as KGHSH and CDR2 as LQKENI. Here the CDR3 reads CASSRVGGPYEQYF. In DNA form, the CDR3 reads TGTGCCAGCTCACGCGTCGGGGGTCCCTACGAGCAGTACTTC.

The chain links TRBV4-3 to TRBJ2-3, with TRBD2 matching 12 bases. The CDR3 totals 16 residues. V was pared by 3 bases and J by 4 bases, with 5 bases of the junction left unmatched. Germline values: CDR1 LGHNA, CDR2 YSLEER. The CDR3 DNA reads TGCGCCAGCAGCCACCCGACTAGCGGGGGCTCAGATACGCAGTATTTT. It is translated as CASSHPTSGGSDTQYF.

CDR3 residues: CASSLNGNTEAFF. For the CDR3, the DNA is TGTGCCAGCAGTTTGAACGGTAACACTGAAGCTTTCTTT. V and J are TRBV27 and TRBJ1-1, with D uncertain. Germline V gives CDR1 MNHEY, CDR2 SMNVEV (reference sequence). There are 13 residues in the CDR3. Trimming stripped 3 bases from V and 2 bases from J, with 7 bases between.

This clone was seen only a few times. This sequence joins TRBV5-1 and TRBJ2-2; perhaps TRBD1 as D (9 bases). The CDR3 extends over 20 amino acids. Trimming took 4 bases from V and 4 from J, leaving 29 bases between them. In germline, CDR1 is SGHRS, CDR2 YFSETQ. As DNA, the CDR3 is TGCGCCAGCAGCCACCGCGGGGGGACAGGGACCACACCGAGCACCGGGGAGCTGTTTTTT. As protein: CASSHRGGTGTTPSTGELFF.

Notes on this clone: This sample includes further DNA sequences coding for the same CDR3. The chain has TRBV6-5 and TRBJ1-2, with unresolved D. CDR3 length: 15 amino acids. Trimming stripped 0 bases from V and 2 bases from J, with 10 bases between. Germline V CDR1 and CDR2: MNHEY, SVGAGI. CDR3 nucleotides: TGTGCCAGCAGTTACTCTGGCGGCGCCAACTATGGCTACACCTTC. Protein sequence: CASSYSGGANYGYTF.

This sequence joins TRBV12-5 and TRBJ2-7; 10 bases agree with TRBD2. V lost 4 bases, J lost 4 bases, and 4 bases stayed unmatched. Germline CDR1 reads LGHNT; CDR2 reads FRNRAP. The CDR3 contains 14 residues. The CDR3 sequence is CASGYSGGNYEQYF. The CDR3 DNA is TGTGCTAGTGGTTATAGCGGGGGGAATTACGAGCAGTACTTC.

This clone was detected ten times or more. The rearrangement uses TRBV25-1 and TRBJ2-7; perhaps TRBD2 as D (5 bases). With 5 bases removed from V and 0 bases from J, the gap between germline ends came to 17 bases. The V gene's germline CDR1 is MGHDK and CDR2 SYGVNS. The length of the CDR3 is 16 residues. The CDR3 region has the DNA TGTGCCAGCAGTTCACACGGCCGAGGGAGCTCCTACGAGCAGTACTTC. Amino acid sequence: CASSSHGRGSSYEQYF.

This clone was found a few times. V usage is TRBV19 and J usage is TRBJ1-4, with D perhaps TRBD1 (6 bases). V lost 5 bases and J lost 2, with 12 bases in between. Germline V gene data show CDR1 as LNHDA and CDR2 as SQIVND (reference sequence). The CDR3 covers 15 residues. CDR3 DNA sequence: TGTGCCAGTAGTGACAGGAGTGCGACTAATGAAAAACTGTTTTTT. Translated, it gives CASSDRSATNEKLFF. Full variable domain (rest looked up from reference TRBV19 and TRBJ1-4): DGGITQSPKYLFRKEGQNVTLSCEQNLNHDAMYWYRQDPGQGLRLIYYSQIVNDFQKGDIAEGYSVSREKKESFPLTVTSAQKNPTAFYLCASSDRSATNEKLFFGSGTQLSVL.

The chain has TRBV2 and TRBJ1-1; 9 nucleotides match TRBD1. Unmatched junction bases numbered 15, after V lost 6 bases and J lost 13 bases. CDR3 size: 14 residues. Per germline, CDR1 SNHLY and CDR2 FYNNEI. CDR3 loop: CASSSGQGLLGDFF. The CDR3 coding sequence is TGTGCCAGCAGCTCGGGACAGGGACTTTTGGGAGATTTCTTT.

This clone appeared once. The rearrangement uses TRBV15 and TRBJ2-5; 15 bases match TRBD2. The CDR3 length is 20 residues. Losses at the gene ends were 4 bases for V and 3 bases for J; bases not matched to a gene: 15. Germline CDR1 reads LNHNV; CDR2 reads YYDKDF (reference sequence). This CDR3 reads CATSTLGTSGGLLVKETQYF. The CDR3 DNA sequence: TGTGCCACCAGCACCCTAGGGACTAGCGGGGGGCTACTTGTAAAAGAGACCCAGTACTTC.

This chain connects TRBV4-1 to TRBJ1-4; 9 nucleotides align to TRBD1. After removal of 2 bases from V and 10 bases from J, the junction contained 11 bases not matched to a gene. Germline V gene lookup returns CDR1 MGHRA and CDR2 YSYEKL. The CDR3 sequence is 16 residues long. The CDR3: CASSQTGQGPLGKLFF. The CDR3 bases are TGCGCCAGCAGCCAAACCGGACAGGGGCCGTTGGGAAAACTGTTTTTT.